The next 3 T cell receptor beta chains were all read from a single sample in a study of T cell clones after liver transplantation. Sequencing of dividing CFSE-low cells from the MLR defined alloreactive TCRbeta sequences. TCRdb keeps only in-frame clones here, not all; method: immunoSEQ multiplex PCR. The profile covers fewer than 5,000 clones, with 25% to 30% appearing a single time and 11% to 15% taken by the ten largest. The antigens these receptors bind are not known. The specimen was CD4+ T cells from cultured PBMCs. The receptors here all came from a human patient who received a liver transplant. The graft donor may account for some of the T cells.

This clone was counted a few times. A much larger clone sits a single nucleotide away, making a read error possible. The chain joins TRBV9 to TRBJ2-2; D ambiguous. V dropped 5 bases and J dropped 7 bases, with 9 bases sitting between them. The CDR3 has 12 residues. Looked up from germline, CDR1 is SGDLS and CDR2 is YYNGEE. CDR3 sequence reads: CASSSTLGELFF. The CDR3, as DNA: TGTGCCAGCAGTTCGACTCTCGGGGAGCTGTTTTTT.

In its sample, this clone was seen a few times. The J gene is TRBJ1-4, the V gene TRBV5-8; 8 bases align to TRBD1. CDR3 size: 14 residues. The germline CDR1 and CDR2 sequences are SGHTS and YDEGEE. V dropped 4 bases and J dropped 8; count of bases not matched to a gene: 7. The CDR3 is CASSIQGEVEKLFF. The CDR3 region has the DNA TGTGCCAGCAGCATACAGGGGGAGGTGGAAAAACTGTTTTTT.

Written as DNA, the CDR3 is TGCGCCAGCAGCCCCCGGACGGGCGGAGAGACCCAGTACTTC. Translation: CASSPRTGGETQYF. The rearrangement uses TRBV4-3 and TRBJ2-5; D not resolved. This CDR3 has 14 residues. V was pared by 4 bases and J by 4 bases, with 13 bases between. Germline V gene sequence: CDR1 LGHNA, CDR2 YSLEER.